This T cell receptor (beta chain) came from a study of blood T cell repertoires in COVID-19. For the study at large: Acute and convalescent COVID-19 samples came from the United States, Italy and Spain. PBMCs, B-cell-depleted T cells, or T cells were the source of the cDNA or gDNA that made up the material.

Looked up from germline, CDR1 is KGHDR and CDR2 is SFDVKD. The germline V and J ends were trimmed by 8 bases and 9 bases, with 22 bases remaining between them. The CDR3 covers 15 residues. Those enrolled in Seattle joined during active infection and were followed longitudinally afterward. Authors' processing steps: It was from reference gene primer amplification that nucleated cell counts were estimated. Repertoires were generated with immunoSEQ multiplex PCR, while TCRdb's copy carries only in-frame clones and drops some. V, J and clone size are taken as reported in that table, and D and trimming were inferred from the DNA itself. The sample contains about 68,000 clones, 70% to 90% of which appear only once.

This chain joins TRBV24-1 and TRBJ2-1; maybe TRBD1 (6 bases). This TCR came from a woman between 45 and 60 years old with COVID-19, enrolled during active disease. Sequencing was carried out using peripheral blood. The CDR3 loop is CATNPGHTTPGEQFF. The DNA of the CDR3 is TGTGCCACCAATCCGGGACACACAACTCCGGGTGAGCAGTTCTTC.